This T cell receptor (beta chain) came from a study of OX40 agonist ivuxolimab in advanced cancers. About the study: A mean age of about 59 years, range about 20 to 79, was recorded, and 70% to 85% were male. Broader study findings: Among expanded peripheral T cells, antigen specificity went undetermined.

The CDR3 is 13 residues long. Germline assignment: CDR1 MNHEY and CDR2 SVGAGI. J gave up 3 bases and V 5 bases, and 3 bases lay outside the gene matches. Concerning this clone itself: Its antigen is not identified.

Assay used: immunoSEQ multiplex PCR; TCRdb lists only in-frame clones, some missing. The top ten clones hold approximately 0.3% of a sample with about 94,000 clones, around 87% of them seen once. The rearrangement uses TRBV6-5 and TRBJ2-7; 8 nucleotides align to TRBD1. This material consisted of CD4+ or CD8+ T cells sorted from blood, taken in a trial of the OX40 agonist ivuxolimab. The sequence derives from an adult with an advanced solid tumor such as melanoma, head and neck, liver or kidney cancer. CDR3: CASSGTGGYEQYF. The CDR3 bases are TGTGCCAGCAGTGGTACAGGGGGCTACGAGCAGTACTTC.